The rows below give T cell receptor beta chains drawn from one sample of a study of OX40 agonist ivuxolimab in advanced cancers. Only in-frame clones appear in the TCRdb table, and some are missing; sequencing was by immunoSEQ multiplex PCR. Of 90,000 to 100,000 clones listed, about nine tenths are singletons. The input for sequencing was CD4+ or CD8+ T cells sorted from blood, taken in a trial of the OX40 agonist ivuxolimab. These receptor sequences come from an adult with an advanced solid tumor such as melanoma, head and neck, liver or kidney cancer. Each CDR3 is given with its conserved first and last residue. D genes are given only for firm matches. Clone size appears in some rows only: once, few, many, or a class for an expanded clone.

NA,NA,TRBJ2-7,TRBV28,CASSSPLVYEQYF,TGTGCCAGCAGTTCCCCCTTAGTCTACGAGCAGTACTTC
NA,NA,TRBJ2-1,TRBV28,CASSLGLIYGNEQFF,TGTGCCAGCAGTTTAGGGTTGATCTACGGCAATGAGCAGTTCTTC
NA,NA,TRBJ1-2,TRBV28,CASSLAPDPPRF,TGTGCCAGCAGTTTAGCCCCTGATCCTCCCCGATTC
NA,TRBD1,TRBJ1-1,TRBV7-9,CASSLEGQGTNTEAFF,TGTGCCAGCAGCTTAGAGGGACAGGGAACTAACACTGAAGCTTTCTTT
NA,NA,TRBJ2-6,TRBV21-1,CASTVDPGPSGANVLTF,TGTGCCAGCACTGTTGACCCAGGACCATCTGGGGCCAACGTCCTGACTTTC
NA,NA,TRBJ1-1,TRBV10-3,CAIRSDSTEAFF,TGTGCCATCAGATCGGACAGCACTGAAGCTTTCTTT
NA,TRBD1,TRBJ1-5,TRBV19,CATAGTGGNQPQHF,TGTGCCACCGCCGGGACAGGGGGGAATCAGCCCCAGCATTTT
NA,NA,TRBJ1-4,TRBV9,CASSGHPGQFNEKLFF,TGTGCCAGCAGCGGCCACCCTGGACAGTTTAATGAAAAACTGTTTTTT
NA,NA,TRBJ1-1,TRBV30,CAWRGAGFAEAFF,TGTGCCTGGAGGGGGGCGGGGTTCGCTGAAGCTTTCTTT
once,NA,TRBJ2-1,TRBV6-5,CASSYSPAEGYNEQFF,TGTGCCAGCAGTTACTCTCCAGCGGAGGGTTACAATGAGCAGTTCTTC
NA,NA,TRBJ2-7,TRBV7-8,CASSPRLQGLSSYEQYF,TGTGCCAGCAGCCCCAGACTTCAGGGATTGAGCTCCTACGAGCAGTACTTC
NA,NA,TRBJ2-1,TRBV2,CASSPGRFWEQFF,TGTGCCAGCAGCCCGGGACGATTTTGGGAGCAGTTCTTC
NA,NA,TRBJ2-3,TRBV4-2,CASSQAASTDTQYF,TGTGCCAGCAGCCAAGCGGCTAGCACAGATACGCAGTATTTT
NA,NA,TRBJ2-5,TRBV5-1,CASSLGGLRSQETQYF,TGCGCCAGCAGCTTGGGGGGACTTCGATCCCAAGAGACCCAGTACTTC
once,NA,TRBJ1-4,TRBV2,CASSGELGELFF,TGTGCCAGCAGTGGAGAGCTAGGGGAACTGTTTTTT
NA,NA,TRBJ1-1,TRBV6-1,CASRLGGMNTEAFF,TGTGCCAGCAGGTTAGGTGGGATGAACACTGAAGCTTTCTTT
few,NA,TRBJ1-1,TRBV6-5,CASTFGRSSEAFF,TGTGCCAGCACTTTCGGGAGGTCCTCTGAAGCTTTCTTT
NA,NA,TRBJ1-2,TRBV7-2,CASSLDEGYGYTF,TGTGCCAGCAGCTTAGATGAGGGCTATGGCTACACCTTC
NA,NA,TRBJ2-3,TRBV28,CASSRVGSTQYF,TGTGCCAGCAGTCGCGTCGGGAGTACGCAGTATTTT
NA,NA,TRBJ2-3,TRBV10-3,CAISGLGSTDTQYF,TGTGCCATCTCGGGACTGGGGAGCACAGATACGCAGTATTTT
NA,TRBD2,TRBJ2-5,TRBV9,CASSVARGGGETQYF,TGTGCCAGCAGCGTAGCTCGGGGGGGAGGTGAGACCCAGTACTTC
NA,NA,TRBJ1-5,TRBV10-3,CAISDEGLVQPQHF,TGTGCCATCAGTGACGAAGGGTTGGTTCAGCCCCAGCATTTT
NA,NA,TRBJ1-5,TRBV6-6,CASSYSGTGNQPQHF,TGTGCCAGCAGTTACTCCGGGACGGGCAATCAGCCCCAGCATTTT
NA,NA,TRBJ2-7,TRBV27,CASRQGVGGEQYF,TGTGCCAGTAGGCAGGGCGTGGGCGGCGAGCAGTACTTC
NA,NA,TRBJ1-1,TRBV5-6,CASSLDLGPEAFF,TGTGCCAGCAGCTTGGATCTGGGGCCCGAAGCTTTCTTT
NA,TRBD2,TRBJ2-5,TRBV11-2,CASSHPGLATKTQYF,TGTGCCAGCAGCCACCCGGGACTAGCGACAAAGACCCAGTACTTC
NA,NA,TRBJ1-1,TRBV10-3,CAIIWVNTEAFF,TGTGCCATCATTTGGGTGAACACTGAAGCTTTCTTT
few,NA,TRBJ1-5,TRBV7-9,CASSSEGQPQHF,TGTGCCAGCAGCTCCGAAGGTCAGCCCCAGCATTTT
NA,NA,TRBJ2-3,TRBV19,CASGRDTQYF,TGTGCCAGCGGCCGAGATACGCAGTATTTT
NA,NA,TRBJ1-5,TRBV7-2,CASSPGTSNQPQHF,TGTGCCAGCAGCCCGGGGACTAGCAATCAGCCCCAGCATTTT
NA,TRBD1,TRBJ1-3,TRBV5-1,CASSLTGGSGNTIYF,TGCGCCAGCAGCTTAACAGGGGGCTCTGGAAACACCATATATTTT
NA,NA,TRBJ2-1,TRBV19,CASSAMGHEGEEQFF,TGTGCCAGTAGTGCCATGGGCCACGAAGGGGAGGAGCAGTTCTTC
NA,NA,TRBJ2-5,TRBV7-7,CASSFGQAETQYF,TGTGCCAGCAGCTTTGGCCAGGCGGAGACCCAGTACTTC
NA,NA,TRBJ2-2,TRBV10-3,CAIRGGGLEDGELFF,TGTGCCATCAGGGGAGGGGGATTAGAGGACGGGGAGCTGTTTTTT
NA,TRBD1,TRBJ1-2,TRBV30,CAWSVGRTGSPDYGYTF,TGTGCCTGGAGTGTAGGAAGGACAGGGAGCCCTGACTATGGCTACACCTTC
NA,NA,TRBJ2-2,TRBV15,CATSRVRAGELFF,TGTGCCACCAGCAGAGTGCGCGCCGGGGAGCTGTTTTTT
NA,TRBD1,TRBJ2-2,TRBV2,CASNKQGAGNTGELFF,TGTGCCAGCAATAAACAGGGGGCGGGAAACACCGGGGAGCTGTTTTTT
NA,NA,TRBJ2-7,TRBV14,CASRPRSYEQYF,TGTGCCAGCAGACCCAGATCCTACGAGCAGTACTTC
NA,NA,TRBJ1-2,TRBV7-9,CASSLAQGSYGYTF,TGTGCCAGCAGCTTAGCGCAGGGGAGTTATGGCTACACCTTC
NA,NA,TRBJ2-5,TRBV19,CASSNHGRGGETQYF,TGTGCCAGTAGTAACCACGGTAGAGGTGGAGAGACCCAGTACTTC
once,NA,TRBJ1-1,TRBV7-2,CASSLETGNTEAFF,TGTGCCAGCAGCTTGGAGACAGGTAACACTGAAGCTTTCTTT
NA,NA,TRBJ1-3,TRBV5-4,CASSAAGHPGNTIYF,TGTGCCAGCAGCGCGGCGGGACATCCTGGAAACACCATATATTTT
NA,TRBD1,TRBJ1-2,TRBV12-5,CASGWEGAGYTF,TGTGCTAGTGGTTGGGAGGGGGCAGGCTACACCTTC
NA,TRBD1,TRBJ1-2,TRBV19,CASSIVTGVYGYTF,TGTGCCAGTAGTATCGTGACAGGGGTCTATGGCTACACCTTC
NA,NA,TRBJ2-7,TRBV5-5,CASSFDYEQYF,TGTGCCAGCAGCTTCGACTACGAGCAGTACTTC